This TCR beta chain was captured by sequencing in a study of T cells expressing NK-cell markers. Study overall: In the group of eight sequenced donors, seven were HCMV-seropositive and one was seronegative.

CDR3 size: 12 residues. Germline CDR1 KGHDR, CDR2 SFDVKD. Reprocessing the 5' RACE reads, TCRdb reports a single entry for every CDR3 protein and omits DNA. Here the sample table reports about 460,000 distinct CDR3 sequences. The chain combines TRBV24-1 with TRBJ1-2; TCRdb's D call of TRBD1 is untestable without DNA. The sequencing input was blood T cells: a sorted CD56 or NKG2C T cell subset, CD4+ or CD8+ T cells, or bulk PBMC T cells (not recorded which). The sequence was collected from a woman between 50 and 59 years old in good health. CDR3 loop: CAASGQGYGYTF.